The 27 T cell receptor beta chains below come from one sample, sequenced in a study of blood T cell repertoires in COVID-19. The protocol was immunoSEQ multiplex PCR, while the TCRdb copy is restricted to in-frame clones and leaves out a portion. Here the sample spans about 160,000 clones, approximately 91% being singletons. The source material was peripheral blood. The receptors originated from a man in his forties or fifties with acute or convalescent COVID-19.

V is TRBV14 and J is TRBJ1-1; no definite D call. In germline, CDR1 is SGHDN, CDR2 FVKESK. This CDR3 is built from 18 residues. V gave up 4 bases and J gave up 2 bases, with 23 bases separating them. This CDR3 is CASSRLRGEVFGNTEAFF. CDR3 nucleotide sequence: TGTGCCAGCAGCCGCCTGCGCGGGGAGGTATTTGGAAACACTGAAGCTTTCTTT.

Only one count was recorded for this clone. V is TRBV28 and J is TRBJ2-7, with D possibly TRBD2 on 5 matching bases. CDR3 length: 12 amino acids. V shed 6 bases and J shed 4 bases, with 10 bases lying between them. Germline V gives CDR1 MDHEN, CDR2 SYDVKM. The chain's CDR3 is CASSRGRYEQYF. Here the CDR3 DNA reads TGTGCCAGCAGCCGGGGTAGGTACGAGCAGTACTTC.

The chain employs TRBV4-2 and TRBJ2-1, with TRBD2 matching 8 bases. Trimming took 0 bases from V and 3 from J; bases not matched to a gene: 1. The CDR3 is made up of 15 amino acids. The germline V gene encodes CDR1 LGHNA and CDR2 YNFKEQ. In DNA form, the CDR3 reads TGTGCCAGCAGCCAAGATCGGGGGGGCTACAATGAGCAGTTCTTC. Translating it yields CASSQDRGGYNEQFF.

The rearrangement joins TRBV5-5 to TRBJ2-6, with no clear D. The CDR3 has 14 amino acids. Germline values: CDR1 SGHKS, CDR2 YYEKEE (reference sequence). Trimming left V 7 bases short and J 0 bases short, with 8 bases between. This CDR3 is CASRLGSGANVLTF. For the CDR3, the DNA is TGTGCCAGCCGCCTCGGCTCTGGGGCCAACGTCCTGACTTTC.

This rearrangement joins TRBV7-3 to TRBJ1-1, with TRBD1 identical over 7 bases. The CDR3 runs to 15 residues. The junction had 8 bases not matched to a gene; V was cut back by 6 bases and J by 1 base. Germline V gene sequence: CDR1 SGHTA, CDR2 FQGTGA. CDR3 DNA: TGTGCCAGCAGGTCGACAGGGCGATCGAACACTGAAGCTTTCTTT. This sequence encodes CASRSTGRSNTEAFF.

This sequence joins TRBV7-6 and TRBJ2-7; perhaps TRBD2 as D (6 bases). The CDR3 spans 16 residues. Germline V gene data show CDR1 as SGHVS and CDR2 as FNYEAQ. V lost 4 bases and J lost 3, with 19 bases in between. CDR3 sequence (DNA): TGTGCCAGCAGCTCCGGATTGGAGCGGGCCGACTACGAGCAGTACTTC. Translation gives CASSSGLERADYEQYF.

The V gene is TRBV19, the J gene TRBJ2-6; unclear D gene. This CDR3 has 14 residues. In germline, CDR1 is LNHDA, CDR2 SQIVND (reference sequence). V lost 6 bases and J lost 1, with 7 bases in between. CDR3 DNA: TGTGCCAGTAGGGCTTCATCTGGGGCCAACGTCCTGACTTTC. Translated, it gives CASRASSGANVLTF.

This clone was seen a single time. This chain uses TRBV7-3 with TRBJ2-2; 11 bases are a match to TRBD2. The CDR3 is 16 amino acids. CDR1 SGHTA and CDR2 FQGTGA come from the germline V gene. V was clipped by 4 bases and J by 2 bases; unmatched bases: 3. The CDR3 region is CASSSLAGVNTGELFF. In DNA form, the CDR3 reads TGTGCCAGCAGCTCACTAGCGGGGGTTAACACCGGGGAGCTGTTTTTT. The full variable domain, its missing parts supplied by reference TRBV7-3 and TRBJ2-2, is GAGVSQTPSNKVTEKGKYVELRCDPISGHTALYWYRQSLGQGPEFLIYFQGTGAADDSGLPNDRFFAVRPEGSVSTLKIQRTERGDSAVYLCASSSLAGVNTGELFFGEGSRLTVL.

This sequence joins TRBV7-8 and TRBJ1-4; no clear D gene. Germline V gene sequence: CDR1 SGHVS, CDR2 FQNEAQ. This CDR3 contains 13 residues. V lost 5 bases, J lost 7 bases, and 11 bases lay in between. This CDR3 is CASSPQSSEKLFF. Written as DNA, the CDR3 is TGTGCCAGCAGCCCCCAATCCAGTGAAAAACTGTTTTTT. Supplemented by reference TRBV7-8 and TRBJ1-4, the full variable domain reads GAGVSQSPRYKVAKRGQDVALRCDPISGHVSLFWYQQALGQGPEFLTYFQNEAQLDKSGLPSDRFFAERPEGSVSTLKIQRTQQEDSAVYLCASSPQSSEKLFFGSGTQLSVL.

The V and J genes are TRBV10-2 and TRBJ2-1, with 7 bases aligning to TRBD1. J lost 8 bases, V lost 5 bases, and 3 bases had no gene match. CDR1 WSHSY and CDR2 SAAADI come from the germline V gene. The CDR3 sequence is 12 residues long. The CDR3 bases are TGCGCCAGCAGTTTGACAGGGTATGAGCAGTTCTTC. Translated: CASSLTGYEQFF.

The rearrangement uses TRBV30 and TRBJ2-3, with no clear D. Germline loops: CDR1 GTSNPN, CDR2 SVGIG (reference sequence). V was shortened by 5 bases and J by 6 bases, with 9 bases between the two germline ends. The CDR3 consists of 11 residues. Written as DNA, the CDR3 is TGTGCCTGGGGGGTGGGCGATACGCAGTATTTT. Protein sequence: CAWGVGDTQYF.

This chain uses TRBV28 with TRBJ2-5; 7 positions match TRBD1. This CDR3 region has 14 residues. Losses at the gene ends were 5 bases for V and 2 bases for J; bases not matched to a gene: 5. Germline V gene data show CDR1 as MDHEN and CDR2 as SYDVKM. CDR3 region: CASSPYRGQETQYF. The CDR3 nucleotides read TGTGCCAGCAGTCCCTACAGGGGACAAGAGACCCAGTACTTC.

The CDR3 sequence: CASSLAGGGELFF. The CDR3 DNA sequence: TGCGCCAGCAGCTTGGCCGGGGGCGGGGAGCTGTTTTTT. This sequence joins TRBV5-1 and TRBJ2-2, with a possible D match to TRBD2 (6 bases). V lost 0 bases and J lost 7, with 7 bases in between. Germline lookup yields CDR1 SGHRS and CDR2 YFSETQ. CDR3 length: 13 residues.

The chain is built from TRBV18 and TRBJ2-6; no reliable D call. Germline V gene data show CDR1 as KGHSH and CDR2 as LQKENI. The CDR3 totals 19 residues. Trimming shortened V by 5 bases and J by 0 bases, and 20 bases separated the two germline ends. CDR3 in DNA: TGTGCCAGCTCATCGGGTCATAATGTGGCAGTCTCTGGGGCCAACGTCCTGACTTTC. It encodes CASSSGHNVAVSGANVLTF. Complete variable domain (other parts from reference TRBV18 and TRBJ2-6): NAGVMQNPRHLVRRRGQEARLRCSPMKGHSHVYWYRQLPEEGLKFMVYLQKENIIDESGMPKERFSAEFPKEGPSILRIQQVVRGDSAAYFCASSSGHNVAVSGANVLTFGAGSRLTVL.

The chain combines TRBV15 with TRBJ2-7, with D possibly being TRBD2 (6 bases). The V end lost 5 bases, the J end lost 0 bases, and 14 bases lay between the germline ends. The CDR3 is made up of 15 amino acids. Germline V lookup: CDR1 LNHNV, CDR2 YYDKDF (reference sequence). CDR3 DNA sequence: TGTGCCACCAGCGGAGGGACTTCTAGCTCCTACGAGCAGTACGTC. Protein product: CATSGGTSSSYEQYV.

This clone was detected only once. The chain uses TRBV5-5 and TRBJ1-1, with D hard to call. The CDR3 length is 14 residues. Between the trimmed V and J ends, which lost 2 bases and 1 base, there was a span of 9 bases. Germline loops: CDR1 SGHKS, CDR2 YYEKEE (reference sequence). CDR3 protein: CASSFIPGNTEAFF. DNA for the CDR3: TGTGCCAGCAGCTTCATACCGGGGAACACTGAAGCTTTCTTT.

This clone was observed many times. This chain links TRBV7-3 with TRBJ2-6, with 10 bases lining up with TRBD1. V dropped 1 base and J dropped 2; count of bases not matched to a gene: 5. Germline V lookup: CDR1 SGHTA, CDR2 FQGTGA. This CDR3 is built from 18 residues. CDR3 amino acids: CASSLMGTGVPGANVLTF. The CDR3 DNA follows: TGTGCCAGCAGCTTAATGGGGACAGGGGTTCCTGGGGCCAACGTCCTGACTTTC.

The count of this clone is one. J is TRBJ1-3 and V is TRBV18; the D is unclear. Germline CDR1 and CDR2: KGHSH and LQKENI. V dropped 2 bases and J dropped 4 bases, with 6 bases sitting between them. This CDR3 has 13 residues. The CDR3 sequence is CASSPSQGNTIYF. The DNA of the CDR3 is TGTGCCAGCTCACCAAGTCAGGGAAACACCATATATTTT.

This chain connects TRBV13 to TRBJ2-1, with 8 positions matching TRBD2. After removal of 0 bases from V and 8 bases from J, the junction contained 15 bases not matched to a gene. This CDR3 has 18 residues. The germline V gene has CDR1 PRHDT and CDR2 FYEKMQ (reference sequence). The CDR3 sequence is CASSLGLKEGGRRDEQFF. CDR3 nucleotides: TGTGCCAGCAGCTTAGGCCTAAAAGAGGGCGGGAGGCGGGATGAGCAGTTCTTC.

The V and J genes are TRBV5-1 and TRBJ1-6; 8 bases are shared with TRBD1. The CDR3 contains 15 residues. Germline V gene data show CDR1 as SGHRS and CDR2 as YFSETQ. V trimming: 0 bases; J trimming: 7 bases; junction bases outside the gene matches: 3. The CDR3 DNA is TGCGCCAGCAGCTTGGGGACAGGGCCCAATTCACCCCTCCACTTT. Translating it yields CASSLGTGPNSPLHF.

This clone was recorded once. This chain joins TRBV30 and TRBJ1-5; D is ambiguous. The CDR3 has 14 amino acids. The ends were cut back, 3 bases at V and 2 bases at J, with 11 bases in the middle. Germline V gene lookup returns CDR1 GTSNPN and CDR2 SVGIG (reference sequence). In DNA, the CDR3 is TGTGCCTGGAGCGAGGGTCTGGGCAATCAGCCCCAGCATTTT. Protein: CAWSEGLGNQPQHF.

The chain recombines TRBV28 with TRBJ2-5; D unresolved. The V and J ends lost 4 bases and 0 bases respectively, with 9 bases between them. Per germline, CDR1 MDHEN and CDR2 SYDVKM. The CDR3 has 14 residues. CDR3 loop: CASSSRLNQETQYF. The CDR3 nucleotides read TGTGCCAGCAGTTCTAGATTAAACCAAGAGACCCAGTACTTC.

The V call is TRBV4-1, the J call TRBJ2-5, with 8 bases lining up with TRBD1. Germline CDR1 reads MGHRA; CDR2 reads YSYEKL. This CDR3 has 15 amino acids. V shed 5 bases, J shed 5 bases, and the junction held 10 bases outside the gene matches. CDR3 bases: TGCGCCAGCAGCTACCGGACAGGGAGCGGGGAGACCCAGTACTTC. Translation: CASSYRTGSGETQYF.

The chain employs TRBV28 and TRBJ2-7; 9 bases line up with TRBD1. There are 15 residues in the CDR3. V was clipped by 3 bases and J by 7 bases; unmatched bases: 10. The germline V gene has CDR1 MDHEN and CDR2 SYDVKM. CDR3 coding DNA: TGTGCCAGCAGTTTCTCCGGACAGGGGATAAAAGAGCAGTACGTC. Amino acid sequence: CASSFSGQGIKEQYV.

The chain employs TRBV7-8 and TRBJ2-7; perhaps TRBD1 as D (5 bases). The CDR3 length is 12 residues. Trimming removed 2 bases at V and 4 bases at J, with 6 bases between. Germline-derived CDR1 and CDR2 are SGHVS and FQNEAQ. CDR3 coding DNA: TGTGCCAGCAGCTTACCAGGGTACGAGCAGTACGTC. Its protein product is CASSLPGYEQYV.

The chain carries TRBV5-1 and TRBJ2-7; TRBD2 matches 7 bases. With V trimmed by 0 bases and J by 5 bases, 2 bases remained unmatched. CDR3 length equals 13 residues. Germline V gene lookup returns CDR1 SGHRS and CDR2 YFSETQ. CDR3 loop: CASSLAGTNEQYF. For the CDR3, the DNA is TGCGCCAGCAGCTTGGCCGGGACTAACGAGCAGTACTTC.

The V gene is TRBV6-5, the J gene TRBJ1-2; 9 bases are a match to TRBD1. Per germline, CDR1 MNHEY and CDR2 SVGAGI. CDR3 length: 14 residues. V dropped 6 bases and J dropped 4; count of bases not matched to a gene: 6. The CDR3 DNA sequence: TGTGCCAGCAGGCGACAGGGGGTAACCTATGGCTACACCTTC. This sequence encodes CASRRQGVTYGYTF.